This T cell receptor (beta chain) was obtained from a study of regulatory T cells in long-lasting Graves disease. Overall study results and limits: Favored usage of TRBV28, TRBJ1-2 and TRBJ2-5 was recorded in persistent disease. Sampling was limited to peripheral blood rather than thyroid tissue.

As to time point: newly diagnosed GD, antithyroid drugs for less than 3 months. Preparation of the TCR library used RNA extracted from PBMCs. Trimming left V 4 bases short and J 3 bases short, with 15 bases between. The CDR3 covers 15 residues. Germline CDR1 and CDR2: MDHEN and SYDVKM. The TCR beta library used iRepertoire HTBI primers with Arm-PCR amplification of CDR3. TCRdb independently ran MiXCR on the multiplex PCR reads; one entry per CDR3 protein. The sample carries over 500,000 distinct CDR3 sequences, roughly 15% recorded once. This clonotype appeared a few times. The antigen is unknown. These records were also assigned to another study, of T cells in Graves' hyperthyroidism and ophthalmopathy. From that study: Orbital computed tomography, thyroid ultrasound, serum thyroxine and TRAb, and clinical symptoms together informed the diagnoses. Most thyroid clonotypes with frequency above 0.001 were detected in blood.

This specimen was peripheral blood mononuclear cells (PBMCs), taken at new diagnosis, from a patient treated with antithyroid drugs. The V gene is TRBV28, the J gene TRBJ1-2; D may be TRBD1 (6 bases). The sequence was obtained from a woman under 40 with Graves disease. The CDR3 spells CASSSTWTAHYGYTF. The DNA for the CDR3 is TGTGCCAGCAGTTCGACCTGGACAGCGCACTATGGCTACACCTTC.